The T cell receptor (beta chain) under discussion was sequenced for a study of cytomegalovirus exposure and HLA in healthy donors. Study summary: Unique TCRs from HLA-typed donors, about 78 million of them, were held in an early data release. The study, taken as a whole, reports: Some public TCRs appeared in many individuals, while most sequences were rare. It has been reported that TCR beta sequences accurately predicted the HLA-A and HLA-B alleles of most subjects. Later work found most CMV-associated TCR beta chains apparently HLA-restricted.

Germline CDR1 and CDR2: MNHNS and SASEGT. Between the trimmed V and J ends, which lost 8 bases and 4 bases, there was a span of 14 bases. This CDR3 region has 14 residues. Researchers ran the PCR with 60 Vbeta and 13 Jbeta primers. Assay used: immunoSEQ multiplex PCR; TCRdb lists only in-frame clones, some missing. The sample includes over 150,000 clones, about three quarters of them seen just once. As regards this clone: What it recognizes is unknown.

The material sequenced was PBMCs. The V and J genes are TRBV6-1 and TRBJ2-2; a weak D match, TRBD2 (7 bases). This receptor was taken from a woman aged 25 to 39 in good health and CMV-seronegative. CDR3 sequence: CASGGGEGTGELFF. Here the CDR3 DNA reads TGTGCCAGCGGGGGCGGGGAGGGCACCGGGGAGCTGTTTTTT.